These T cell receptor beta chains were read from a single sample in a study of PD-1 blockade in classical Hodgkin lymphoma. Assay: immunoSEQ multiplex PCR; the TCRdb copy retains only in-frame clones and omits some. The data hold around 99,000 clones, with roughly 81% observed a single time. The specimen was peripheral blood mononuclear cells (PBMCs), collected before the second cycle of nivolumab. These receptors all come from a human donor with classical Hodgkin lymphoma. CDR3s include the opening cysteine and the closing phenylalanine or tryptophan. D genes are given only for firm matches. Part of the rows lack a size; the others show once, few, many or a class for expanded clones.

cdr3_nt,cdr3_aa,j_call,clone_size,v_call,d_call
TGTGCCAGTAGTATGGGGCTCCTTAGCGTGGACGAGCAGTTCTTC,CASSMGLLSVDEQFF,TRBJ2-1,-,TRBV19,-
TGTGCCAGCAGCTTCGTTCGAGGGGGCACCGGGGAGCTGTTTTTT,CASSFVRGGTGELFF,TRBJ2-2,-,TRBV11-2,-
TGTGCCAGCAGTCCAGGGATCCAATACCCTAGCACAGATACGCAGTATTTT,CASSPGIQYPSTDTQYF,TRBJ2-3,once,TRBV28,-
TGTGCCATCAGTAGCCTAGCGGGAGGGGAGAATGAGCAGTTCTTC,CAISSLAGGENEQFF,TRBJ2-1,-,TRBV10-3,TRBD2
TGCAGCGTTGAAGATCCCTCCGGGACTAGCGGGAGGGGCCAGACCCAGTACTTC,CSVEDPSGTSGRGQTQYF,TRBJ2-5,-,TRBV29-1,TRBD2
TGTGCCAGTAAGGCTCCATCTAACTATGGCTACACCTTC,CASKAPSNYGYTF,TRBJ1-2,-,TRBV19,-
TGTGCCAGTAGCAGGGACCGCGGACTAGCGGTGTACAATGAGCAGTTCTTC,CASSRDRGLAVYNEQFF,TRBJ2-1,-,TRBV19,TRBD2
TGTGCCAGCAGTGAAGGGACTAGCGGTTATGAGCAGTTCTTC,CASSEGTSGYEQFF,TRBJ2-1,once,TRBV2,TRBD2
TGCAGCGTTGAAAAGCGGGAGTACACCGGGGAGCTGTTTTTT,CSVEKREYTGELFF,TRBJ2-2,few,TRBV29-1,TRBD2
TGTGCCAGCAGTGAAACCGTTAGAGATACGCAGTATTTT,CASSETVRDTQYF,TRBJ2-3,-,TRBV6-1,-
TGTGCCATCAGTGACACAGGGGCCGACACCGGGGAGCTGTTTTTT,CAISDTGADTGELFF,TRBJ2-2,-,TRBV10-3,TRBD1
TGTGCCAGCAGCCAAGAATCCTACGCTCTGGCCGGGGAGCTGTTTTTT,CASSQESYALAGELFF,TRBJ2-2,-,TRBV4-2,-
TGTGCCATCAGTGAGTCCGGGACAGTTAGTCACGAGCAGTACTTC,CAISESGTVSHEQYF,TRBJ2-7,-,TRBV10-3,TRBD1
TGCGCCAGCAGCTCCGGACAGGGGGCGGCCTACGAGCAGTACTTC,CASSSGQGAAYEQYF,TRBJ2-7,-,TRBV5-1,TRBD1
TGTGCCGTAAGAGGGGTGTCGGACACTGAAGCTTTCTTT,CAVRGVSDTEAFF,TRBJ1-1,-,TRBV10-3,-
TGTGCCAGCAGCCAGGACAGGGCAGGGTTCGAGACCCAGTACTTC,CASSQDRAGFETQYF,TRBJ2-5,-,TRBV2,TRBD1
TGCGCCAGCAGCACCGGAGGACTAGCGGGAGTCGTCGAGCAGTACTTC,CASSTGGLAGVVEQYF,TRBJ2-7,-,TRBV5-1,TRBD2
TGTGCCAGCAGTTACCAGGGGAAGAACACTGAAGCTTTCTTT,CASSYQGKNTEAFF,TRBJ1-1,-,TRBV6-6,-
TGTGCCTGGAGTACCACAACAGGGGGAGCTTTCTTT,CAWSTTTGGAFF,TRBJ1-1,-,TRBV30,TRBD1
TGTGCCAGCAGTGAATATAAGGTCTTTCGATACAATGAGCAGTTCTTC,CASSEYKVFRYNEQFF,TRBJ2-1,-,TRBV2,-
TGTGCCAGCAGTGAAGATGTTGGGGACATTCGAGGAGGCTACACCTTC,CASSEDVGDIRGGYTF,TRBJ1-2,-,TRBV2,-
TGTGCCAGTAGTATCCGCAAGGGGTACACTGAAGCTTTCTTT,CASSIRKGYTEAFF,TRBJ1-1,-,TRBV19,-
TGTGCCAGCAGTGGCCCGGGGAACACTGAAGCTTTCTTT,CASSGPGNTEAFF,TRBJ1-1,-,TRBV6-1,-
TGTGCCAGCAGCTCCGATACCGAGACCCAGTACTTC,CASSSDTETQYF,TRBJ2-5,once,TRBV11-2,-
TGTGCCAGCAGTTACGGGGACACTGAAGCTTTCTTT,CASSYGDTEAFF,TRBJ1-1,-,TRBV6-5,-
TGCGCCAGCAGCCAAGCACACGCGGAGACCCAGTACTTC,CASSQAHAETQYF,TRBJ2-5,-,TRBV4-1,-
TGCGCCAGCAGCTCGGACAGGTACTACAATGAGCAGTTCTTC,CASSSDRYYNEQFF,TRBJ2-1,-,TRBV5-1,TRBD1
TGTGCCACCAGGGAAGGGATGAGCAATCAGCCCCAGCATTTT,CATREGMSNQPQHF,TRBJ1-5,-,TRBV6-5,-
TGTGCCAGCAGTTTGGTCCCATATAATGAGCAGTTCTTC,CASSLVPYNEQFF,TRBJ2-1,-,TRBV28,-
TGTGCCAGCAGTGAAGGCGGCACCAAAGCGGCGGCCGGGGAGCTGTTTTTT,CASSEGGTKAAAGELFF,TRBJ2-2,-,TRBV2,-
TGTGCCAGCAGTTTAGTGGGTGGAGCACAGAACACCGGGGAGCTGTTTTTT,CASSLVGGAQNTGELFF,TRBJ2-2,-,TRBV27,-